The 17 T cell receptor beta chains below come from one sample, sequenced in a study of shared clonotypes between healthy human individuals. Assay used: immunoSEQ multiplex PCR; TCRdb lists only in-frame clones, some missing. The sample consists of about 590,000 clones, nearly 97% of them appearing once. Naive CD8 isolation took CD45RO-negative cells positively selected for CCR7 and excluded terminally differentiated effector memory CD45RA+ cells. The sample taken for sequencing was naive CD8+ T cells sorted from blood. The receptors originated from a woman aged 25 to 45 in good health.

J is TRBJ2-7 and V is TRBV27, with 8 bases fitting TRBD1. CDR1 MNHEY and CDR2 SMNVEV come from the germline V gene (reference sequence). The V and J ends lost 5 bases and 3 bases, in that order; junction bases with no gene match: 12. The CDR3 loop spans 16 amino acids. This CDR3 reads CASSPTGTGNRYEQYF. In DNA, the CDR3 is TGTGCCAGCAGTCCTACCGGGACAGGCAACCGCTACGAGCAGTACTTC.

The J gene is TRBJ2-7, the V gene TRBV7-9; perhaps TRBD2 as D (5 bases). Germline V gene sequence: CDR1 SEHNR, CDR2 FQNEAQ (reference sequence). V dropped 5 bases and J dropped 2 bases, with 10 bases sitting between them. The CDR3 is made up of 13 amino acids. CDR3 region: CASSIGITYEQYF. The CDR3 nucleotides are TGTGCCAGCAGCATCGGGATTACCTACGAGCAGTACTTC. The full variable domain, completed using reference TRBV7-9 and TRBJ2-7, is DTGVSQNPRHKITKRGQNVTFRCDPISEHNRLYWYRQTLGQGPEFLTYFQNEAQLEKSRLLSDRFSAERPKGSFSTLEIQRTEQGDSAMYLCASSIGITYEQYFGPGTRLTVT.

The chain links TRBV7-9 to TRBJ2-7, with TRBD2 matching 11 bases. The V segment lost 5 bases and the J segment 2 bases; nucleotides outside the gene matches: 8. The CDR3 runs to 16 residues. From germline, CDR1 is SEHNR and CDR2 FQNEAQ (reference sequence). The CDR3 region has the DNA TGTGCCAGCAGCCCCTCTAGCGGGAGGCCTCCCTACGAGCAGTACTTC. As protein: CASSPSSGRPPYEQYF.

This chain connects TRBV5-6 to TRBJ2-7; no reliable D call. Germline lookup yields CDR1 SGHDT and CDR2 YYEEEE. The CDR3 has 14 residues. Trimming took off 0 bases at V and 2 bases at J, with 9 bases between the two ends. CDR3 region: CASSLAGTTYEQYF. CDR3 DNA: TGTGCCAGCAGCTTGGCGGGTACCACCTACGAGCAGTACTTC.

The chain carries TRBV11-2 and TRBJ2-1; 8 bases fit TRBD1. The CDR3 spans 17 residues. J was trimmed by 0 bases and V by 3 bases; bases with no gene match: 7. The germline gives CDR1 SGHAT, CDR2 FQNNGV. CDR3 residues: CASSFQDRVSSYNEQFF. CDR3 sequence (DNA): TGTGCCAGCAGCTTTCAGGACAGGGTGAGCTCCTACAATGAGCAGTTCTTC.

The chain employs TRBV27 and TRBJ2-7; D unresolved. V lost 3 bases and J 2 bases, leaving 5 bases between the germline ends. Germline CDR1 MNHEY, CDR2 SMNVEV (reference sequence). The CDR3 has 12 residues. CDR3 sequence: CASSFLAYEQYF. The CDR3 DNA follows: TGTGCCAGCAGTTTTCTTGCCTACGAGCAGTACTTC.

The chain links TRBV10-1 to TRBJ2-7; D is possibly TRBD1 (6 bases). The CDR3 has 14 residues. Germline V gene lookup returns CDR1 WNHNN and CDR2 SYGVQD (reference sequence). Trimming stripped 3 bases from V and 3 bases from J, with 12 bases between. CDR3 sequence: CASSDSGQYYEQYF. In nucleotides, the CDR3 is TGCGCCAGCAGTGACTCCGGACAGTACTACGAGCAGTACTTC.

V usage is TRBV6-5 and J usage is TRBJ2-5; 7 bases align to TRBD2. CDR1 and CDR2 (germline): MNHEY, SVGAGI. The CDR3 runs 14 residues. With V trimmed by 4 bases and J by 4 bases, 6 bases remained unmatched. The CDR3 DNA reads as TGTGCCAGCAGTTCCCAAGCGGGACCAGAGACCCAGTACTTC. This encodes CASSSQAGPETQYF.

The chain carries TRBV11-2 and TRBJ2-3; the match to TRBD2 covers 12 bases. V was pared by 5 bases and J by 4 bases, with 7 bases of the junction left unmatched. CDR3 length equals 16 residues. From germline, CDR1 is SGHAT and CDR2 FQNNGV. The CDR3 nucleotides read TGTGCCAGCAGCCCAGAGACTAGCGGGAGCTCAGATACGCAGTATTTT. Translating it yields CASSPETSGSSDTQYF.

This chain joins TRBV7-9 and TRBJ2-7, with 7 bases that match TRBD1. CDR1 and CDR2 (germline): SEHNR, FQNEAQ (reference sequence). This CDR3 spans 16 amino acids. The V and J ends lost 2 bases and 3 bases, in that order; junction bases with no gene match: 10. CDR3 nucleotide sequence: TGTGCCAGCAGCTTATCGAGGGGGCAGGGCAACTACGAGCAGTACTTC. It is translated as CASSLSRGQGNYEQYF.

The rearrangement uses TRBV15 and TRBJ2-1; TRBD1 or TRBD2 may be the D gene (6 bases each). The CDR3 runs to 12 residues. The V end lost 5 bases, the J end lost 10 bases, and 12 bases lay between the germline ends. CDR1 is LNHNV and CDR2 is YYDKDF in the germline V gene (reference sequence). CDR3 nucleotides: TGTGCCACCAGCTTGGGGGGCGGGGAGCAGTTCTTC. Its translation is CATSLGGGEQFF.

The rearrangement joins TRBV10-3 to TRBJ2-5, with 7 nucleotides matching TRBD1. Germline CDR1 is ENHRY and CDR2 is SYGVKD. This CDR3 region has 15 residues. The V segment lost 6 bases and the J segment 2 bases; nucleotides outside the gene matches: 9. The CDR3 DNA reads TGTGCCATCAGGAATACGGGACAGACACAAGAGACCCAGTACTTC. Protein: CAIRNTGQTQETQYF.

This rearrangement joins TRBV19 to TRBJ2-1; D ambiguous. Germline lookup yields CDR1 LNHDA and CDR2 SQIVND (reference sequence). The CDR3 runs to 12 residues. Deletions cut 9 bases from V and 8 bases from J, with 14 bases between. CDR3 protein: CASKPPYDEQFF. CDR3 in DNA: TGTGCCAGCAAGCCCCCGTATGATGAGCAGTTCTTC. The whole variable domain, remainder taken from reference TRBV19 and TRBJ2-1, is DGGITQSPKYLFRKEGQNVTLSCEQNLNHDAMYWYRQDPGQGLRLIYYSQIVNDFQKGDIAEGYSVSREKKESFPLTVTSAQKNPTAFYLCASKPPYDEQFFGPGTRLTVL.

The chain recombines TRBV2 with TRBJ2-7; D remains ambiguous. CDR3 length equals 12 residues. Trimming shortened V by 7 bases and J by 2 bases, and 9 bases separated the two germline ends. Germline lookup yields CDR1 SNHLY and CDR2 FYNNEI. The CDR3 DNA reads as TGTGCCAGCATGGCGCATCCCTACGAGCAGTACTTC. It codes for CASMAHPYEQYF.

The J gene is TRBJ2-7, the V gene TRBV29-1, with 13 bases lining up with TRBD2. The CDR3 length is 17 residues. The junction had 14 bases not matched to a gene; V was cut back by 6 bases and J by 3 bases. Germline V lookup: CDR1 SQVTM, CDR2 ANQGSEA. CDR3 nucleotides: TGCAGCGTCATAAAACCGGGACTAGCGGGATCCGACTACGAGCAGTACTTC. Its translation is CSVIKPGLAGSDYEQYF.

This clone showed up just once. This sequence joins TRBV27 and TRBJ1-2; TRBD1 matches at 8 bases. The V segment lost 4 bases and the J segment 5 bases; nucleotides outside the gene matches: 3. This CDR3 spans 13 amino acids. Germline CDR1 reads MNHEY; CDR2 reads SMNVEV (reference sequence). The CDR3 DNA sequence: TGTGCCAGCAGTTACAGGGGGGTATATGGCTACACCTTC. It yields the protein CASSYRGVYGYTF.

The chain joins TRBV19 to TRBJ1-1, with a tentative D call TRBD1 (5 bases). The CDR3 length is 14 residues. Between the trimmed V and J ends, which lost 6 bases and 7 bases, there was a span of 18 bases. Germline lookup yields CDR1 LNHDA and CDR2 SQIVND (reference sequence). The chain's CDR3 is CASSLTVYSSEAFF. The DNA for the CDR3 is TGTGCCAGTAGCCTGACAGTTTATTCGAGTGAAGCTTTCTTT.